Listed below are T cell receptor beta chains from one sample, sequenced in a study of OX40 agonist ivuxolimab in advanced cancers. Produced via immunoSEQ multiplex PCR; TCRdb's table is partial and in-frame only. The sample contains about 100,000 clones, about 88% of which appear only once. This sample comprised CD4+ or CD8+ T cells sorted from blood, obtained in a trial of the OX40 agonist ivuxolimab. Every receptor here comes from an adult with an advanced solid tumor such as melanoma, head and neck, liver or kidney cancer. CDR3s include the opening cysteine and the closing phenylalanine or tryptophan. The D gene is left open where the match is weak. The size of a clone is reported for some rows only, either as once, few or many, or as a class for expanded clones.

TRBD1	.	TRBJ2-7	TRBV5-3	TGTGCCTGGACAGGGGAGCTCTACGAGCAGTACTTC	CAWTGELYEQYF
.	.	TRBJ1-2	TRBV2	TGTGCCAGCAGTGCGCTGGACGGCTACACCTTC	CASSALDGYTF
.	.	TRBJ2-7	TRBV19	TGTGCCAGTAGTGTCGGGGCCTACTACGAGCAGTACTTC	CASSVGAYYEQYF
TRBD2	.	TRBJ2-5	TRBV9	TGTGCCAGCAGCTCCGGGACTAGCGGCCTTTGGACCCAGTACTTC	CASSSGTSGLWTQYF
.	.	TRBJ1-5	TRBV30	TGTGCCTGGAGTGGTTTTGGGGTGGGACAGCCCCAGCATTTT	CAWSGFGVGQPQHF
TRBD1	.	TRBJ1-1	TRBV27	TGTGCCAGCAGTTTATTGGGGAAGGGGGCGAACACTGAAGCTTTCTTT	CASSLLGKGANTEAFF
.	.	TRBJ1-1	TRBV2	TGTGCCAGCAGCCTACAGGGATATGAAGCTTTCTTT	CASSLQGYEAFF
TRBD1	.	TRBJ2-7	TRBV28	TGTGCCAGCACTGAACAGGGGACGAAAAACTACGAGCAGTACTTC	CASTEQGTKNYEQYF
TRBD1	.	TRBJ1-2	TRBV2	TGTGCCAGCGGGGACAGGCGGCACTATGGCTACACCTTC	CASGDRRHYGYTF
.	.	TRBJ2-5	TRBV19	TGTGCCAGTAGACCAGACAGCAAAGAGACCCAGTACTTC	CASRPDSKETQYF
.	.	TRBJ1-1	TRBV30	TGTGCCGTAGGGAGGGGGGCTTTCTTT	CAVGRGAFF
TRBD1	.	TRBJ1-2	TRBV7-2	TGTGCCAGCAGCCTACAGGGGCGCGGCTATGGCTACACCTTC	CASSLQGRGYGYTF
.	once	TRBJ2-3	TRBV2	TGTGCCAGCAATCGGAGAACAGATACGCAGTATTTT	CASNRRTDTQYF
.	.	TRBJ2-3	TRBV9	TGTGCCAGCAGCCTCCAGCCCCTCGGTGGCACAGATACGCAGTATTTT	CASSLQPLGGTDTQYF
TRBD2	.	TRBJ2-1	TRBV15	TGTGCCACCAGCAGAGGACTAGCGGGTTACAACAATGAGCAGTTCTTC	CATSRGLAGYNNEQFF
.	.	TRBJ2-1	TRBV11-2	TGTGCCAGCAGCTTCCTTAACAATGAGCAGTTCTTC	CASSFLNNEQFF
.	few	TRBJ1-1	TRBV5-1	TGCGCCAGCAGCCCCGGGGGTCCAGGGAGGGCTGAAGCTTTCTTT	CASSPGGPGRAEAFF
TRBD1	.	TRBJ1-5	TRBV6-1	TGTGCCAGCAGCCGCCGGGACAGGGGGGATCAGCCCCAGCATTTT	CASSRRDRGDQPQHF
TRBD2	.	TRBJ2-1	TRBV2	TGTGCCAGCAGGGAAGCGGGGGGGGACAATGAGCAGTTCTTC	CASREAGGDNEQFF
.	.	TRBJ2-7	TRBV19	TGTGCCAGTAGTATTGATGGGCGCTCCTACGAGCAGTACTTC	CASSIDGRSYEQYF
.	once	TRBJ1-1	TRBV6-1	TGTGCCTCCCGACGGACCCGTATGCTTGCCACTGAAGCTTTCTTT	CASRRTRMLATEAFF
.	.	TRBJ1-3	TRBV9	TGTGCCAGCAGCGTACGACACTCTGGAAACACCATATATTTT	CASSVRHSGNTIYF
.	.	TRBJ2-2	TRBV4-2	TGTGCCAGCAGCCATACGGGCGCATCGAACACCGGGGAGCTGTTTTTT	CASSHTGASNTGELFF
.	.	TRBJ1-2	TRBV6-1	TGTGCCAGCAGTAATCCGGGGCAAGAAGGTGGCTACACCTTC	CASSNPGQEGGYTF
.	once	TRBJ2-4	TRBV4-1	TGCGCCAGCAGCCCGAGTCCCGCCAAAAACATTCAGTACTTC	CASSPSPAKNIQYF
.	.	TRBJ2-1	TRBV7-2	TGTGCCAGCAGCTTGACGGGGGACGTTTACAATGAGCAGTTCTTC	CASSLTGDVYNEQFF
.	.	TRBJ1-1	TRBV6-1	TGTGCCAGCAGATCTATTACGGGCCCCAACACTGAAGCTTTCTTT	CASRSITGPNTEAFF
.	.	TRBJ1-1	TRBV5-4	TGTGCCAGCAGCTTGGCCCCGGGAGGAGGCACTGAAGCTTTCTTT	CASSLAPGGGTEAFF
.	.	TRBJ2-2	TRBV10-2	TGCGCCAGCACATGGAACAGAGGGGCGAACACCGGGGAGCTGTTTTTT	CASTWNRGANTGELFF
TRBD1	once	TRBJ2-1	TRBV7-9	TGTGCCAGCAGTTCTGGGCAGGGGGAAACAAGGGAGCAGTTCTTC	CASSSGQGETREQFF
.	.	TRBJ1-4	TRBV5-1	TGCGCCAGCAGTCGGGACCATCGAGGGGATGAAAAACTGTTTTTT	CASSRDHRGDEKLFF
.	.	TRBJ1-1	TRBV9	TGTGCCAGCACCATTGGACAGTGGGATACTGAAGCTTTCTTT	CASTIGQWDTEAFF
.	.	TRBJ1-2	TRBV19	TGTGCCAGTAGTATAGATCGGCAGGGCGGCTATGGCTACACCTTC	CASSIDRQGGYGYTF
.	.	TRBJ1-4	TRBV6-6	TGTGCCAGCAACCCGACAGCCGCAACTAATGAAAAACTGTTTTTT	CASNPTAATNEKLFF
.	once	TRBJ2-2	TRBV29-1	TGCAGCGTTGAGCCCCGTGCGAACACCGGGGAGCTGTTTTTT	CSVEPRANTGELFF
.	.	TRBJ1-2	TRBV11-2	TGTGCCAGCAGCTTAGTCGTGTCGGGCAGGGGTAATGGCTACACCTTC	CASSLVVSGRGNGYTF
.	.	TRBJ1-4	TRBV4-1	TGCGCCAGCAGCCCGGGGACACTCCCAACTAATGAAAAACTGTTTTTT	CASSPGTLPTNEKLFF
.	.	TRBJ2-6	TRBV19	TGTGCCAGTATGGCGGGACGAGTATCTGGGGCCAACGTCCTGACTTTC	CASMAGRVSGANVLTF
.	.	TRBJ2-7	TRBV5-1	TGCGCCAGCAGCTTGACTGGAGGCCTCTACGAGCAGTACTTC	CASSLTGGLYEQYF
TRBD1	.	TRBJ2-3	TRBV5-4	TGTGCCAGCAGCCCCCGCAGGGGGGATACGCAGTATTTT	CASSPRRGDTQYF
TRBD2	.	TRBJ2-3	TRBV9	TGTGCCAGCAGCGTGACTAGCAGCACAGATACGCAGTATTTT	CASSVTSSTDTQYF
.	.	TRBJ1-6	TRBV2	TGTGCCAGCAGTGACGGATGGAATTCACCCCTCCACTTT	CASSDGWNSPLHF
TRBD2	.	TRBJ2-1	TRBV5-3	TGTGCCAGAAGCTGGCCCTTAGGGAGCGGGGATTCCTACAATGAGCAGTTCTTC	CARSWPLGSGDSYNEQFF
TRBD2	.	TRBJ2-5	TRBV14	TGTGCCAGCACGCGGACTAGCGGGGGTTTGGAGACCCAGTACTTC	CASTRTSGGLETQYF
.	.	TRBJ2-5	TRBV30	TGTGCCTGGTCTCTCTTTGAGACCCAGTACTTC	CAWSLFETQYF
.	.	TRBJ2-7	TRBV15	TGTGCCACCAGCAATTCTAGAGGACTCTACGAGCAGTACTTC	CATSNSRGLYEQYF
.	.	TRBJ2-1	TRBV5-1	TGCGCCAGCAGGGCTCAGGGGATTAGCTCCTACAATGAGCAGTTCTTC	CASRAQGISSYNEQFF